These 14 T cell receptor delta chains share one sample of origin, sequenced in a study of gamma-delta T cells after stem cell transplantation. TCRdb reran clone calling via CATT on the RT-PCR reads. The sample has around 1,100 delta-chain clones, roughly 10% seen once. Sequences were obtained from gamma-delta T cells. These receptors were obtained from a human donor. It is not recorded whose cells these are; they may come from a transplant donor.

This clone is classed as medium-sized. Other DNA sequences from this sample encode an identical CDR3 as well. CDR3 protein: CACDTVPSDSWDTRQMFF. The DNA of the CDR3 is TGTGCCTGTGACACCGTACCGTCAGACTCCTGGGACACCCGACAGATGTTTTTC. V and J are TRDV2 and TRDJ3; D is unclear. V lost 0 bases to trimming and J lost 0 bases, with 11 bases between them. Germline CDR1 and CDR2: GEAIGNYY and EKD. The CDR3 covers 18 residues.

This clone appeared a few times. This chain links TRAV29/DV5 with TRDJ1; 9 bases are a match to TRDD3. The CDR3 has 21 amino acids. Trimming took 5 bases from V and 1 from J; bases not matched to a gene: 27. Germline V gene sequence: CDR1 NSMFDY, CDR2 ISSIKDK. CDR3 region: CAAVAWSLTTRTGGGTDKLIF. In nucleotides, the CDR3 is TGTGCAGCCGTCGCTTGGTCTCTAACTACCCGTACTGGGGGAGGCACCGATAAACTCATCTTT.

This clone came up a few times. The junction departs from germline at one end; a sequencing error may be responsible. The CDR3 region is CACDWESGVPPLPGGYGTDKLIF. DNA of the CDR3: TGTGCCTGTGATTGGGAGAGTGGTGTACCCCCCTTACCTGGGGGATACGGCACCGATAAGCTCATCTTT. This sequence joins TRDV2 and TRDJ1; 12 nucleotides agree with TRDD3. The CDR3 has 23 residues. Germline V gene sequence: CDR1 GEAIGNYY, CDR2 EKD.

This clone was found a few times. The V gene is TRAV29/DV5, the J gene TRDJ1; D not resolved. The CDR3 spans 17 residues. CDR1 is NSMFDY and CDR2 is ISSIKDK in the germline V gene. The V end lost 3 bases, the J end lost 0 bases, and 21 bases lay between the germline ends. The CDR3 region is CAATITKKAPNTDKLIF. CDR3 coding DNA: TGTGCAGCAACGATAACCAAAAAGGCCCCAAACACCGATAAACTCATCTTT.

Details on this clone: TCRdb's protein, taken from a much larger clone, differs from this DNA's translation at residue 3, likely owing to a read error; the protein displayed comes from the DNA. This sample includes further DNA sequences coding for the same CDR3. The gene calls are TRDV2 and TRDJ1, with TRDD3 matching over 9 bases. Germline loops: CDR1 GEAIGNYY, CDR2 EKD. The CDR3 has 17 amino acids. The CDR3 DNA reads as TGTGCCCGTGACACCGCCGAGGGGGATACCTACACCGATAAACTCATCTTT. This sequence encodes CARDTAEGDTYTDKLIF.

This clone was detected a few times. The amino acid sequence in TCRdb belongs to a much larger clone and departs from this DNA's translation at residue 4, likely a sequencing read error; the sequence shown is translated from the DNA. The chain has TRDV1 and TRDJ2; TRDD3 aligns across 8 bases. CDR1 and CDR2 from the germline V gene are TSWWSYY and QGS. V shed 8 bases, J shed 7 bases, and the junction held 9 bases outside the gene matches. The length of the CDR3 is 14 residues. In nucleotides, the CDR3 is TGTGCTCTTAGCCGGGGGATAGGAGTAGCACAACTCTTCTTT. Residues: CALSRGIGVAQLFF.

By frequency in the sample, this clone is medium-sized. This chain uses TRDV2 with TRDJ1; weak D call: TRDD3 (5 bases). Germline V gives CDR1 GEAIGNYY, CDR2 EKD. The length of the CDR3 is 15 residues. With 1 base removed from V and 2 bases from J, the gap between germline ends came to 13 bases. The CDR3 is CACDTLEGGTDKLIF. In nucleotides, the CDR3 is TGTGCCTGTGACACATTAGAGGGGGGGACCGATAAACTCATCTTT.

On this clone itself: The junction does not match germline at one end; this may be a read error. In the same sample, other DNA sequences code for this CDR3. The genes are TRDV2 and TRDJ1, with 8 bases that match TRDD3. The germline V gene has CDR1 GEAIGNYY and CDR2 EKD. This CDR3 region has 14 residues. This CDR3 reads CACDYTGGPGKLIF. The CDR3 DNA sequence: TGTGCCTGTGACTATACTGGGGGCCCGGGTAAACTCATTTTT.

This chain joins TRDV2 and TRDJ1, with 10 bases matching TRDD3. This CDR3 spans 16 amino acids. Germline CDR1 is GEAIGNYY and CDR2 is EKD. J lost 4 bases, V lost 3 bases, and 10 bases had no gene match. The CDR3 reads CACDVLGDWVVDKLIF. The CDR3 nucleotides read TGTGCCTGTGACGTACTGGGGGATTGGGTCGTCGATAAACTCATCTTT.

Only a few counts were recorded for this clone. Germline and junction disagree at one end, which may indicate a read error. Other DNA variants within this sample encode the same CDR3. This chain uses TRDV2 with TRDJ1; weak D call: TRDD3 (6 bases). CDR1 and CDR2 from the germline V gene are GEAIGNYY and EKD. The CDR3 has 17 amino acids. CDR3 coding DNA: TGCGCCTGTGAACTGATGGGGGCCCCGGGCGTCACCGATAAACTCATCTTT. Translated, it gives CACELMGAPGVTDKLIF.

Concerning this clone: TCRdb records a much larger clone's protein for this DNA, with a difference at residue 16 that likely arises from a read error; the protein given is the translation of the DNA. The chain recombines TRDV2 with TRDJ1; 13 bases line up with TRDD3. CDR3 size: 18 residues. CDR1 is GEAIGNYY and CDR2 is EKD in the germline V gene. The CDR3: CACDSLQTGGYAPDKPIF. The CDR3 DNA reads as TGTGCCTGTGATAGCCTTCAAACTGGGGGATACGCTCCCGATAAACCCATCTTT.

To note about this clone: A much larger clone is a single base away; this may be a read error. The chain is built from TRDV2 and TRDJ1; 10 positions match TRDD3. The CDR3 totals 15 residues. Germline loops: CDR1 GEAIGNYY, CDR2 EKD. V lost 5 bases, J lost 2 bases, and 7 bases stayed unmatched. The CDR3 spells CACAARLGDTDKLIF. The CDR3 bases are TGTGCCTGTGCCGCCCGACTGGGGGATACCGATAAACTCATCTTT.

The chain couples TRDV2 to TRDJ1; 7 positions match TRDD3. Germline assignment: CDR1 GEAIGNYY and CDR2 EKD. J lost 3 bases, V lost 4 bases, and 19 bases had no gene match. The CDR3 contains 18 residues. The CDR3 spells CACDSLQTGVYSPDKLIF. CDR3 in DNA: TGTGCCTGTGATAGCCTTCAAACTGGGGTCTACTCTCCCGATAAACTCATCTTT.

This rearrangement joins TRDV2 to TRDJ1; TRDD3 agrees at 12 bases. Losses at the gene ends were 3 bases for V and 1 base for J; bases not matched to a gene: 23. The CDR3 is 22 amino acids. The V gene's germline CDR1 is GEAIGNYY and CDR2 EKD. CDR3 protein: CACDSIRPTRSSGGYGTDKLIF. CDR3 coding DNA: TGTGCCTGTGACTCCATCCGTCCTACAAGGTCATCTGGGGGATACGGCACCGATAAACTCATCTTT.